The entry that follows covers one T cell receptor (beta chain) sequence. The length of the CDR3 is 13 residues. Germline loops: CDR1 SGHRS, CDR2 YFSETQ. Trimming left V 1 base short and J 7 bases short, with 11 bases between. The sample belongs to a study of blood T cell repertoires in COVID-19. Looking at the study overall: The origin of the acute and convalescent COVID-19 samples was the United States, Italy and Spain. Sources were T cells, B-cell-depleted T cells, or PBMCs; the material itself was cDNA or gDNA.

Per the study methods: Nucleated cell number was recorded as an estimate derived from reference gene primer amplification. Clones were read by immunoSEQ multiplex PCR, and TCRdb kept only the in-frame ones, dropping some. That table furnishes V, J and clone size, whereas the DNA furnished D and trimming. Of under 250,000 clones in the sample, around 88% are singletons; the top ten hold around 7.9%. The rearrangement joins TRBV5-1 to TRBJ1-1; D remains ambiguous. Sequenced: peripheral blood. The sequence was collected from a man aged 35-49 years with active or convalescent COVID-19. The CDR3 nucleotides read TGCGCCAGCAGCTTGTTCGAGGGAAATGAAGCTTTCTTT. Its translation: CASSLFEGNEAFF.